This T cell receptor beta chain was recovered during a study of blood T cell repertoires in COVID-19. The table came from immunoSEQ multiplex PCR; TCRdb's copy has only in-frame clones and leaves some out. Here the sample spans 300,000 or so clones, around 89% being singletons. The sequence was obtained from a man younger than 35 who had recovered from COVID-19. Material: peripheral blood.

The CDR3 is CATSDSTDRGYNEQFF. CDR3 DNA: TGTGCCACCAGTGATTCTACGGACAGGGGGTACAATGAGCAGTTCTTC. The chain uses TRBV24-1 and TRBJ2-1, with 10 bases identical to TRBD1. This CDR3 contains 16 residues. The V segment lost 2 bases and the J segment 4 bases; nucleotides outside the gene matches: 4. Germline V gene lookup returns CDR1 KGHDR and CDR2 SFDVKD.